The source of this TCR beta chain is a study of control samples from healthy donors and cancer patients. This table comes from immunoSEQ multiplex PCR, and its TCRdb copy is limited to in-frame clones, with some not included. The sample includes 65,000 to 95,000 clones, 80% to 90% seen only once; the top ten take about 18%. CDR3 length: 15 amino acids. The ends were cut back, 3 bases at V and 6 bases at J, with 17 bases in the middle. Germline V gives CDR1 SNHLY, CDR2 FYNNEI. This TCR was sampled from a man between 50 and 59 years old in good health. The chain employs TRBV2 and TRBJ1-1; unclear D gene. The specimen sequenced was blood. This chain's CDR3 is CASSDEATPWAEAFF. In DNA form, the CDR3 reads TGTGCCAGCAGTGATGAGGCGACCCCTTGGGCTGAAGCTTTCTTT.